The next 2 T cell receptor beta chains were all read from a single sample in a study of OX40 agonist ivuxolimab in advanced cancers. Libraries were prepared by immunoSEQ multiplex PCR; TCRdb keeps only in-frame clonotypes and omits some of them. The sample contains tens of thousands of clones, approximately 90% of which appear only once. This material consisted of CD4+ or CD8+ T cells sorted from blood, taken in a trial of the OX40 agonist ivuxolimab. These receptors all come from an adult with an advanced solid tumor such as melanoma, head and neck, liver or kidney cancer.

This clone was detected once. The V gene is TRBV5-1, the J gene TRBJ1-5; TRBD1 matches 8 bases. V lost 4 bases, J lost 2 bases, and 8 bases stayed unmatched. CDR1 and CDR2 (germline): SGHRS, YFSETQ. CDR3 length equals 16 residues. The chain's CDR3 is CASSPGQGGRNQPQHF. DNA for the CDR3: TGCGCCAGCAGCCCCGGACAGGGAGGTCGCAATCAGCCCCAGCATTTT. Combining the CDR3 with reference TRBV5-1 and TRBJ1-5 gives the whole variable domain KAGVTQTPRYLIKTRGQQVTLSCSPISGHRSVSWYQQTPGQGLQFLFEYFSETQRNKGNFPGRFSGRQFSNSRSEMNVSTLELGDSALYLCASSPGQGGRNQPQHFGDGTRLSIL.

This chain links TRBV4-1 with TRBJ1-5; D remains unclear. The CDR3 is 14 residues long. Germline values: CDR1 MGHRA, CDR2 YSYEKL. V shed 1 base and J shed 2 bases, with 6 bases lying between them. The chain's CDR3 is CASSQVPGNQPQHF. DNA of the CDR3: TGCGCCAGCAGCCAAGTCCCGGGCAATCAGCCCCAGCATTTT.